This TCR beta chain was captured by sequencing in a study of OX40 agonist ivuxolimab in advanced cancers. Study-wide context: Ivuxolimab, an antibody that agonizes OX40 (CD134), was administered to the patients. From about 23 to 85 years was the age range, with a mean of approximately 58 years, and 65% to 90% were male.

TCRdb's table, derived via immunoSEQ multiplex PCR, lists solely in-frame clones and lacks some. The table lists approximately 99,000 clones, approximately 90% of them singletons, with about 0.67% in the top ten. Study conclusions and caveats: Not determined was the antigen specificity of the expanded peripheral T cells.

As for this clone: The antigen remains unidentified.

V was shortened by 3 bases and J by 4 bases, with 8 bases between the two germline ends. CDR3 length: 13 residues. The germline V gene has CDR1 MNHEY and CDR2 SMNVEV (reference sequence). Systemic immunosuppression or autoimmune disease history was grounds to exclude patients. The rearrangement joins TRBV27 to TRBJ2-3; D ambiguous. The sequencing here drew on CD4+ or CD8+ T cells sorted from blood, taken in a trial of the OX40 agonist ivuxolimab. This receptor was identified in an adult with an advanced solid tumor such as melanoma, head and neck, liver or kidney cancer. This chain's CDR3 is CASSFEVADTQYF. The DNA for the CDR3 is TGTGCCAGCAGTTTCGAGGTCGCAGATACGCAGTATTTT.